This T cell receptor (beta chain) was captured by sequencing in a study of persistence of HIV-infected CD4 T cells. Across the whole study: Donors had been on suppressive ART for a median of 8 years. A larger, less memory-rich fraction responded to anti-CD3/anti-CD28 beads than to antigen. Study-wide points: Antigen-responding cells were enriched for degenerate expanded CDR3beta sequences. Within sorted populations, more oligoclonal TCRs accompanied more oligoclonal proviruses.

In the case of this clone: Antigen specificity is unknown.

Cells were stimulated nonspecifically with anti-CD3/anti-CD28 magnetic beads. CD4+ T cells upregulating both CD40 ligand and CD69 were sorted as responding cells. The ends were cut back, 10 bases at V and 7 bases at J, with 13 bases in the middle. This CDR3 contains 13 residues. Germline CDR1 reads KGHDR; CDR2 reads SFDVKD. The immunoSEQ assay was version 4, run in survey mode. TCRdb's table, derived via immunoSEQ multiplex PCR, lists solely in-frame clones and lacks some. This table holds over 35,000 clones, approximately 93% found once. The rearrangement links TRBV24-1 to TRBJ1-6; possible D gene TRBD1, 6 bases. The receptor was derived from an adult man with HIV who was CMV-seropositive. Sequences were derived from CD4+ T cells sorted from PBMCs after roughly 18-hour stimulation, sampled from a patient who received antiretroviral therapy. The CDR3 coding sequence is TGTGCCACTAGATCAGGGGCCAATTCACCCCTCCACTTT. Residues: CATRSGANSPLHF.